This T cell receptor (beta chain) emerged from a study of technical replicates of blood from four donors. This CDR3 is built from 13 residues. From germline, CDR1 is SNHLY and CDR2 FYNNEI. V lost 6 bases, J lost 7 bases, and 13 bases lay in between. Assay used: immunoSEQ multiplex PCR; TCRdb lists only in-frame clones, some missing. This table holds more than 80,000 clones, approximately 95% found once. The source material was T cells isolated from PBMCs. The sequence derives from a human donor in good health. The chain employs TRBV2 and TRBJ1-3; D not certain. DNA of the CDR3: TGTGCCAGCAGATACAGTGATAGGAACACCATATATTTT. This translates into CASRYSDRNTIYF.